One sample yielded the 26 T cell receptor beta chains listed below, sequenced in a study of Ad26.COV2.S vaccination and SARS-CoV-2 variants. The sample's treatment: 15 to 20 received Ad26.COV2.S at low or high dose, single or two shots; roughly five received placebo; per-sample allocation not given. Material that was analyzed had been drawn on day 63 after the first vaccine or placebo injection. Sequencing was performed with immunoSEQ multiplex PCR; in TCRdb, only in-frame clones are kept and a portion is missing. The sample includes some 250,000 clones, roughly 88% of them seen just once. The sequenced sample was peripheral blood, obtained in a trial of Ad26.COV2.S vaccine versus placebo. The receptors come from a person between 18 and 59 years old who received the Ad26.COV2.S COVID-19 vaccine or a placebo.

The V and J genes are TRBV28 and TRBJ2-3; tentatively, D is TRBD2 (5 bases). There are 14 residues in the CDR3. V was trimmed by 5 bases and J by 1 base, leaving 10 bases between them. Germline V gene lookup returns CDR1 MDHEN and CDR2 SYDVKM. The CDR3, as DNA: TGTGCCAGCAGTCCCAATAGCGGCACAGATACGCAGTATTTT. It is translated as CASSPNSGTDTQYF.

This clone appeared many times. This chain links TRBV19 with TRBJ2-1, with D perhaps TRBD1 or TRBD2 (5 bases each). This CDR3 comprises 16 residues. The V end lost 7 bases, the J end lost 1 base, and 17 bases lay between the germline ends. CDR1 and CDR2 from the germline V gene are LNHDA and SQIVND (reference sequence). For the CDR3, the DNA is TGTGCCAGTATGGCGTGGGGCAGCGGATCCTACAATGAGCAGTTCTTC. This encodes CASMAWGSGSYNEQFF.

DNA of the CDR3: TGTGCCAGCAGCCAGCCGGGAGGACGCCTAGTCCACGAGCAGTACTTC. Protein product: CASSQPGGRLVHEQYF. The chain recombines TRBV7-6 with TRBJ2-7; 7 bases fit TRBD2. Per the germline V gene, CDR1 is SGHVS and CDR2 is FNYEAQ. V dropped 5 bases and J dropped 5; count of bases not matched to a gene: 15. The CDR3 spans 16 residues.

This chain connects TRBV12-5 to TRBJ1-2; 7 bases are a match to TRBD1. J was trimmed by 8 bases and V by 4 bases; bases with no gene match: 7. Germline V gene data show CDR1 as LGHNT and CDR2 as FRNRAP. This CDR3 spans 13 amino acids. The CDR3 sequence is CASGSTQGGGYTF. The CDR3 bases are TGTGCTAGTGGTTCGACCCAGGGGGGGGGCTACACCTTC.

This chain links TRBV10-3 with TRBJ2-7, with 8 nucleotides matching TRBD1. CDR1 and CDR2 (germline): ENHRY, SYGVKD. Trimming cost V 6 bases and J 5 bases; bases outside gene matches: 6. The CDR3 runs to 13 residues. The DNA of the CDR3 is TGTGCCATCAGAGACAGACAGGGGCACGAGCAGTACTTC. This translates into CAIRDRQGHEQYF.

In nucleotides, the CDR3 is TGTGCCAGTAGTATAGACCCGGGGGGGGCGAATGAGCAGTTCTTC. Translation: CASSIDPGGANEQFF. The rearrangement uses TRBV19 and TRBJ2-1; TRBD2 agrees at 8 bases. Unmatched junction bases numbered 5, after V lost 0 bases and J lost 7 bases. CDR3 length: 15 amino acids. Germline V lookup: CDR1 LNHDA, CDR2 SQIVND (reference sequence).

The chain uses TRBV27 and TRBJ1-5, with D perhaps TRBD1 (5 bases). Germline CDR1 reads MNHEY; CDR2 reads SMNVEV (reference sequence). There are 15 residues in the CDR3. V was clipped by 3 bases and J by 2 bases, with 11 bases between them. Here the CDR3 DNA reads TGTGCCAGCAGTTTTGGCCAGGGAGGCAATCAGCCCCAGCATTTT. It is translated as CASSFGQGGNQPQHF.

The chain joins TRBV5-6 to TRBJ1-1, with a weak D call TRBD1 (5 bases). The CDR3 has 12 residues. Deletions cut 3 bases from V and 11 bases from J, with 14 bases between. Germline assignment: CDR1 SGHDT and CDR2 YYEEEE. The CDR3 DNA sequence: TGTGCCAGCAGCTCATGGGGAAAGGGGGCTTTCTTT. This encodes CASSSWGKGAFF.

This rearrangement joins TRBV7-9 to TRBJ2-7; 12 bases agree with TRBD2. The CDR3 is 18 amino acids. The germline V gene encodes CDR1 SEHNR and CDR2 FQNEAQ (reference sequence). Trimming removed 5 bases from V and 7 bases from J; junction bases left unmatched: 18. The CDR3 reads CASSTVNLAGGLLWEQYF. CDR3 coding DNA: TGTGCCAGCAGCACTGTGAACCTAGCGGGAGGGCTCCTGTGGGAGCAGTACTTC.

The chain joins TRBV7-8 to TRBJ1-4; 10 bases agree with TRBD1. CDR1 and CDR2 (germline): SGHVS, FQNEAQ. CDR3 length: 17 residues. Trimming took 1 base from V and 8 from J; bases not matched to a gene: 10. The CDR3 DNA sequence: TGTGCCAGCAGCTTAGGGTTCTCAGGGACAGGGGACGAAAAACTGTTTTTT. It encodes CASSLGFSGTGDEKLFF. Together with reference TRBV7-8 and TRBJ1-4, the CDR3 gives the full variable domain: GAGVSQSPRYKVAKRGQDVALRCDPISGHVSLFWYQQALGQGPEFLTYFQNEAQLDKSGLPSDRFFAERPEGSVSTLKIQRTQQEDSAVYLCASSLGFSGTGDEKLFFGSGTQLSVL.

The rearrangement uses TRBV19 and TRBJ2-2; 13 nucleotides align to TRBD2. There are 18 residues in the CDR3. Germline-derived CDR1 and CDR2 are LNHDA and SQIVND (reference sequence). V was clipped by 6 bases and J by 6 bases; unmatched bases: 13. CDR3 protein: CASSQLAGGPSQPGELFF. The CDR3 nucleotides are TGTGCCAGTAGCCAACTAGCGGGAGGGCCGAGCCAGCCCGGGGAGCTGTTTTTT.

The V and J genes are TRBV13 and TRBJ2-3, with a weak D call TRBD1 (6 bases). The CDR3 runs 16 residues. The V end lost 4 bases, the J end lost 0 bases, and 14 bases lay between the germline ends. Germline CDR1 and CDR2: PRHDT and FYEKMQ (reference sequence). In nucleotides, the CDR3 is TGTGCCAGCAGCTCAGGGCGAACAGGGAGCACAGATACGCAGTATTTT. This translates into CASSSGRTGSTDTQYF.

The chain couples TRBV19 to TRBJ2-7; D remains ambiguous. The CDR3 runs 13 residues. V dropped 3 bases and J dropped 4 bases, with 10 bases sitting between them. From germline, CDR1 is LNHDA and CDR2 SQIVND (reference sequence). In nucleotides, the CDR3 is TGTGCCAGTAGTATTGCACTACCGTACGAGCAGTACTTC. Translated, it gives CASSIALPYEQYF.

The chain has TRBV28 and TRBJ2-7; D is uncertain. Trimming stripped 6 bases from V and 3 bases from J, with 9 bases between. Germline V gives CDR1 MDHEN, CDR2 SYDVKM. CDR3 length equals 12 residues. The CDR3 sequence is CASSLPYYEQYF. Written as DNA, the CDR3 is TGTGCCAGCAGCCTCCCCTACTACGAGCAGTACTTC. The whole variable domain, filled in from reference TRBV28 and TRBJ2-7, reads DVKVTQSSRYLVKRTGEKVFLECVQDMDHENMFWYRQDPGLGLRLIYFSYDVKMKEKGDIPEGYSVSREKKERFSLILESASTNQTSMYLCASSLPYYEQYFGPGTRLTVT.

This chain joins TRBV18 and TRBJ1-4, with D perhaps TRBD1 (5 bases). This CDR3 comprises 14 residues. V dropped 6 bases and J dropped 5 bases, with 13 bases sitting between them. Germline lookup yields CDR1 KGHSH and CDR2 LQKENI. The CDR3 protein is CASSRGLQNEKLFF. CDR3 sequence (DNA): TGTGCCAGCTCGCGGGGACTGCAGAATGAAAAACTGTTTTTT.

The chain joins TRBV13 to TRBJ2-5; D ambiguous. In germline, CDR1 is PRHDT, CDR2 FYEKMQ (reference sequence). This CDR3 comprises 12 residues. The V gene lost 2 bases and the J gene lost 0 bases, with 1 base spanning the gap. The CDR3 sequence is CASSLNQETQYF. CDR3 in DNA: TGTGCCAGCAGCTTAAACCAAGAGACCCAGTACTTC.

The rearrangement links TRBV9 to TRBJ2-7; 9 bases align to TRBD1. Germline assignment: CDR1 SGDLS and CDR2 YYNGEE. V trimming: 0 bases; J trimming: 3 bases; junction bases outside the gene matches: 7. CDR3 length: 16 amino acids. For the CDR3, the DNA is TGTGCCAGCAGCGTAGGAGGGGGACAGGGAATCTACGAGCAGTACTTC. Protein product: CASSVGGGQGIYEQYF. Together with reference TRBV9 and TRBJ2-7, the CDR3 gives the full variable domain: DSGVTQTPKHLITATGQRVTLRCSPRSGDLSVYWYQQSLDQGLQFLIQYYNGEERAKGNILERFSAQQFPDLHSELNLSSLELGDSALYFCASSVGGGQGIYEQYFGPGTRLTVT.

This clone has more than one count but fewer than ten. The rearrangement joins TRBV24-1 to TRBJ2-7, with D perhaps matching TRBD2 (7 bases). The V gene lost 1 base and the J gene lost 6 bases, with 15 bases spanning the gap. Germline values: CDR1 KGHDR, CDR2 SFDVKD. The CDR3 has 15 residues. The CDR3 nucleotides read TGTGCCACCAGTGATTTTAGGGGGGGCATAAGCGAGCAGTACTTC. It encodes CATSDFRGGISEQYF.

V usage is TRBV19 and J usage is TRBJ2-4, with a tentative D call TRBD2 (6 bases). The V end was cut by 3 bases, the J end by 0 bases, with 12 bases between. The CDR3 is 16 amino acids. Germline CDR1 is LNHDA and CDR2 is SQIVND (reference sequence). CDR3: CASSMLLGGAKNIQYF. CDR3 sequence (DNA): TGTGCCAGTAGTATGTTGCTCGGGGGAGCCAAAAACATTCAGTACTTC.

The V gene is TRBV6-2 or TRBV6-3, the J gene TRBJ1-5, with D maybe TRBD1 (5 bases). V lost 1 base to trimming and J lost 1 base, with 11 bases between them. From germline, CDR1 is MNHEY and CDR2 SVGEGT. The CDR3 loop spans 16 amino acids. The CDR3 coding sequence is TGTGCCAGCAGTTACTGGCCCGGGGGGAGCAATCAGCCCCAGCATTTT. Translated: CASSYWPGGSNQPQHF.

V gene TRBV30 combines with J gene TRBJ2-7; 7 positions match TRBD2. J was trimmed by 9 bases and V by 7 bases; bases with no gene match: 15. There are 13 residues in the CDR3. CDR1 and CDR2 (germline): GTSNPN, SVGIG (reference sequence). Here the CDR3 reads CAYRIGTKPGQYF. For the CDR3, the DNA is TGTGCCTATAGAATCGGGACTAAGCCCGGGCAGTACTTC.

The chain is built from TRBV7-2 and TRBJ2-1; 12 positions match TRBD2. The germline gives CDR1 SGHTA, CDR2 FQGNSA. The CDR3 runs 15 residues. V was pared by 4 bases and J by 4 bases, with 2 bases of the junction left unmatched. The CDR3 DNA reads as TGTGCCAGCAGCTACCTAGCGGGAGGGTACAATGAGCAGTTCTTC. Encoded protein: CASSYLAGGYNEQFF.

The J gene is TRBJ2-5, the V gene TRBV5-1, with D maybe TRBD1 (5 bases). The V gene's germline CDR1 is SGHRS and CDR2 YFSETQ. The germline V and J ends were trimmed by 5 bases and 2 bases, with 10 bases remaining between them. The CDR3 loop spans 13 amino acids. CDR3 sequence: CASREDNQETQYF. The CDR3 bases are TGCGCCAGCAGAGAGGACAATCAAGAGACCCAGTACTTC.

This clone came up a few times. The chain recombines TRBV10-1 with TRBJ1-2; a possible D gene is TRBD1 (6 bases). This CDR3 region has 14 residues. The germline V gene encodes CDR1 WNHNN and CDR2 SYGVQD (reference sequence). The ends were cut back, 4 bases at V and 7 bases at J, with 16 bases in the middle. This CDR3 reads CASSVSPRDTGYTF. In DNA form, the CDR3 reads TGCGCCAGCAGTGTCTCACCCCGGGACACTGGCTACACCTTC.

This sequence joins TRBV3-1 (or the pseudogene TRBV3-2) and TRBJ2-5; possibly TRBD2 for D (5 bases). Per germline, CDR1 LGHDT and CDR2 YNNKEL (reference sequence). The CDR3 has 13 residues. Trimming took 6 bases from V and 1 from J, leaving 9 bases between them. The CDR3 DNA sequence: TGTGCCAGCAGGGCGGGCATCCAAGAGACCCAGTACTTC. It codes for CASRAGIQETQYF.

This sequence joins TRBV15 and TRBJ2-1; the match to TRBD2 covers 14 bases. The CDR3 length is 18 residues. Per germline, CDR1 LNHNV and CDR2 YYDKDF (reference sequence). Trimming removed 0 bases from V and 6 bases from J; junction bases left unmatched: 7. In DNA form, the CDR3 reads TGTGCCACCAGCAGAGATAGGGGTGGACTAGCGGGGGGCAATGAGCAGTTCTTC. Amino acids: CATSRDRGGLAGGNEQFF.